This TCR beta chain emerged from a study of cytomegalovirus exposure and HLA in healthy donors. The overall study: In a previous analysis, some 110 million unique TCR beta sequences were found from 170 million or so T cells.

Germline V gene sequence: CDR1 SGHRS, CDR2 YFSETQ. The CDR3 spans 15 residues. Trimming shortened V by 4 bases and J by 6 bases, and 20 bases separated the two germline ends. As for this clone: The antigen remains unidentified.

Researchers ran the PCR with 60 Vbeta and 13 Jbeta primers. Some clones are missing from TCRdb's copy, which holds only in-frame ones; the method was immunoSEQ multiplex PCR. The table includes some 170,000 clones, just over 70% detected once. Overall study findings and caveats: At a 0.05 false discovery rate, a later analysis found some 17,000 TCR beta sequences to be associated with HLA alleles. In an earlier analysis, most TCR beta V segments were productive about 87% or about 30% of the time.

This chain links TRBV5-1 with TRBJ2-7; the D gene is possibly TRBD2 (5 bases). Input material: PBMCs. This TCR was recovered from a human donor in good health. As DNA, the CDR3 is TGCGCCAGCAGCGAGGGCAGCGAGACCCTTTTCGAGCAGTACTTC. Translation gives CASSEGSETLFEQYF.